This T cell receptor (beta chain) emerged from a study of T cell responses to AZD1222 COVID-19 vaccine. V was clipped by 2 bases and J by 0 bases, with 26 bases between them. CDR1 and CDR2 (germline): MDHEN, SYDVKM. This CDR3 contains 21 residues. Sequencing was performed with immunoSEQ multiplex PCR; in TCRdb, only in-frame clones are kept and a portion is missing. The top ten clones hold more than 1.5% of a sample with more than 150,000 clones, 80% to 95% of them seen once. V is TRBV28 and J is TRBJ2-4; a possible D gene is TRBD2 (6 bases). This material consisted of peripheral blood, taken 28 days after the second AZD1222 dose. This TCR came from an adult who received the AZD1222 COVID-19 vaccine. Here the CDR3 reads CASSLGFWEARGLLAKNIQYF. The CDR3 coding sequence is TGTGCCAGCAGTTTAGGTTTTTGGGAGGCCCGAGGTTTACTAGCCAAAAACATTCAGTACTTC.